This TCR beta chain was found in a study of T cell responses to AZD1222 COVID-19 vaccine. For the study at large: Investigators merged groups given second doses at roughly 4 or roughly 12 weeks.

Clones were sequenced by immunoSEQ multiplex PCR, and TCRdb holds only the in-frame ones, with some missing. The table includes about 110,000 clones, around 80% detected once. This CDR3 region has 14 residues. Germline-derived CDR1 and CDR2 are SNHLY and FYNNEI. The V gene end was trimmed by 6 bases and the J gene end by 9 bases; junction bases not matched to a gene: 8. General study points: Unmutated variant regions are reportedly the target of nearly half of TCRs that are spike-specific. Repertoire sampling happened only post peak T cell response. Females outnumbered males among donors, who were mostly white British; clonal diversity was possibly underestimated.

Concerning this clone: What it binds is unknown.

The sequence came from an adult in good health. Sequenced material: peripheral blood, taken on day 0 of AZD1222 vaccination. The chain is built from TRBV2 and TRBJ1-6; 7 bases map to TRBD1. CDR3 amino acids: CASSGQGDVSPLHF. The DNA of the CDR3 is TGTGCCAGCAGCGGGCAGGGGGACGTTTCACCCCTCCACTTT. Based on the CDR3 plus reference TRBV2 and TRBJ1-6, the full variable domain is EPEVTQTPSHQVTQMGQEVILRCVPISNHLYFYWYRQILGQKVEFLVSFYNNEISEKSEIFDDQFSVERPDGSNFTLKIRSTKLEDSAMYFCASSGQGDVSPLHFGNGTRLTVT.